What follows are 15 T cell receptor beta chains derived from one specimen sequenced in a study of PD-1 blockade in classical Hodgkin lymphoma (dated by TCRdb to 2020 to 2021). The intended sense of this specimen's time point label: cycle 1 day 1 (C1D1), immediately before nivolumab initiation. Every trial patient had relapsed after autologous stem cell transplantation, and cohorts A, B and C differed in prior brentuximab vedotin exposure. The library was built by means of the immunoSEQ multiplex PCR assay. TCRdb retrieved this table from immuneACCESS and kept in-frame rearrangements only. Not all clones are present; in checked studies, unresolved V genes account for under half, and no reason is known for the remainder. In this sample the table shows tens of thousands of clones, 90% to 95% of which occur a single time. Roughly 8% of the sample goes to the ten largest clones. Here the sequenced sample was peripheral blood mononuclear cells (PBMCs), taken at baseline. The receptors stem from a human donor with classical Hodgkin lymphoma.

J is TRBJ1-1 and V is TRBV6-1, with D hard to call. This CDR3 spans 13 amino acids. V lost 6 bases and J 0 bases, leaving 8 bases between the germline ends. CDR1 is MNHNS and CDR2 is SASEGT in the germline V gene. CDR3 amino acids: CASRRTVNTEAFF. The CDR3 coding sequence is TGTGCCAGCAGACGGACTGTGAACACTGAAGCTTTCTTT.

This sequence joins TRBV27 and TRBJ2-7, with D perhaps matching TRBD1 (6 bases). V lost 5 bases and J 3 bases, leaving 14 bases between the germline ends. The CDR3 is made up of 14 amino acids. Germline V gene data show CDR1 as MNHEY and CDR2 as SMNVEV (reference sequence). The CDR3, as DNA: TGTGCCAGCAGTCAGGACAGTCCTTACTACGAGCAGTACTTC. Translation gives CASSQDSPYYEQYF.

In DNA, the CDR3 is TGTGCCAGCTCACCCTTCCGTCGAGGACAGGGGGCTACGCAGCCCCAGCATTTT. Its protein product is CASSPFRRGQGATQPQHF. The chain employs TRBV18 and TRBJ1-5, with TRBD1 matching over 11 bases. Germline CDR1 is KGHSH and CDR2 is LQKENI. J lost 7 bases, V lost 3 bases, and 14 bases had no gene match. The CDR3 spans 18 residues.

The V call is TRBV19, the J call TRBJ2-5; D may be TRBD1 or TRBD2 (5 bases each). V lost 3 bases, J lost 5 bases, and 13 bases lay in between. This CDR3 spans 14 amino acids. Germline-derived CDR1 and CDR2 are LNHDA and SQIVND (reference sequence). The CDR3 nucleotides are TGTGCCAGTAGTATTGGCCCAGGGACCGAGACCCAGTACTTC. It yields the protein CASSIGPGTETQYF.

The genes are TRBV5-1 and TRBJ1-2; D may be TRBD1 (5 bases). The CDR3 has 18 residues. The germline CDR1 and CDR2 sequences are SGHRS and YFSETQ. Trimming cost V 3 bases and J 2 bases, with 23 bases left between them. The CDR3 protein is CASSWGVRPVGQNYGYTF. The CDR3 region has the DNA TGCGCCAGCAGCTGGGGGGTCAGGCCAGTCGGGCAAAACTATGGCTACACCTTC. Using reference TRBV5-1 and TRBJ1-2 for the parts outside the CDR3, the full variable domain is KAGVTQTPRYLIKTRGQQVTLSCSPISGHRSVSWYQQTPGQGLQFLFEYFSETQRNKGNFPGRFSGRQFSNSRSEMNVSTLELGDSALYLCASSWGVRPVGQNYGYTFGSGTRLTVV.

This chain joins TRBV9 and TRBJ2-7; 11 nucleotides line up with TRBD1. The germline gives CDR1 SGDLS, CDR2 YYNGEE. Trimming removed 4 bases from V and 4 bases from J; junction bases left unmatched: 4. The CDR3 loop spans 14 amino acids. CDR3 bases: TGTGCCAGCAGCCCAGGACAGGGGGCGTACGAGCAGTACTTC. Translation gives CASSPGQGAYEQYF. Complete variable domain (other parts from reference TRBV9 and TRBJ2-7): DSGVTQTPKHLITATGQRVTLRCSPRSGDLSVYWYQQSLDQGLQFLIQYYNGEERAKGNILERFSAQQFPDLHSELNLSSLELGDSALYFCASSPGQGAYEQYFGPGTRLTVT.

The chain recombines TRBV28 with TRBJ2-5, with 9 bases identical to TRBD1. CDR1 is MDHEN and CDR2 is SYDVKM in the germline V gene. V trimming: 3 bases; J trimming: 0 bases; junction bases outside the gene matches: 23. This CDR3 is built from 22 residues. Written as DNA, the CDR3 is TGTGCCAGCAGTTTCCCATTCCCGCTCGCCCATCCGACAGGGGGGTACCAAGAGACCCAGTACTTC. Residues: CASSFPFPLAHPTGGYQETQYF. Full variable domain (outside the CDR3, taken from reference TRBV28 and TRBJ2-5): DVKVTQSSRYLVKRTGEKVFLECVQDMDHENMFWYRQDPGLGLRLIYFSYDVKMKEKGDIPEGYSVSREKKERFSLILESASTNQTSMYLCASSFPFPLAHPTGGYQETQYFGPGTRLLVL.

On this clone: The sample carries other DNA sequences with the same CDR3. J is TRBJ1-1 and V is TRBV9, with a tentative D call TRBD1 (6 bases). V shed 0 bases and J shed 5 bases, with 8 bases lying between them. The CDR3 spans 13 residues. Germline V CDR1 and CDR2: SGDLS, YYNGEE. The CDR3: CASSVGGATEAFF. As DNA, the CDR3 is TGTGCCAGCAGCGTAGGGGGGGCGACTGAAGCTTTCTTT.

The J gene is TRBJ2-5, the V gene TRBV9, with 9 bases that match TRBD2. The J segment lost 4 bases and the V segment lost 0 bases, leaving 7 bases of the junction unmatched. The germline CDR1 and CDR2 sequences are SGDLS and YYNGEE. The CDR3 sequence is 16 residues long. The CDR3 sequence: CASSVASGKLPETQYF. As DNA, the CDR3 is TGTGCCAGCAGCGTAGCTAGCGGGAAACTCCCAGAGACCCAGTACTTC.

The chain employs TRBV19 and TRBJ1-6, with D possibly matching TRBD1 (6 bases). The CDR3 totals 16 residues. V lost 6 bases, J lost 0 bases, and 12 bases lay in between. Germline CDR1 is LNHDA and CDR2 is SQIVND (reference sequence). The chain's CDR3 is CASRVQGSSYNSPLHF. The CDR3 DNA sequence: TGTGCCAGTAGGGTGCAGGGGTCCTCCTATAATTCACCCCTCCACTTT.

Notes on this clone: Because the CDR3's place on the DNA is in doubt, the DNA is left out and the CDR3 is given as listed by TCRdb. This rearrangement joins TRBV21-1 to TRBJ2-3; no DNA check was done on the table's D call, TRBD2. TRBV21-1 is a pseudogene. The CDR3 totals 15 residues, both ends included. CDR3 sequence reads: CASSKWYSCTDTQYF.

The chain has TRBV30 and TRBJ2-7, with D perhaps matching TRBD2 (5 bases). V lost 4 bases to trimming and J lost 4 bases, with 14 bases between them. The CDR3 is 13 amino acids. Germline CDR1 and CDR2: GTSNPN and SVGIG (reference sequence). The CDR3, as DNA: TGTGCCTGGACACCGGCAGCGGAGTACGAGCAGTACTTC. It yields the protein CAWTPAAEYEQYF.

The chain combines TRBV9 with TRBJ2-1, with a weak D call TRBD2 (6 bases). Deletions cut 4 bases from V and 7 bases from J, with 12 bases between. CDR1 is SGDLS and CDR2 is YYNGEE in the germline V gene. This CDR3 comprises 13 residues. The CDR3: CASSPRLVNEQFF. The CDR3 bases are TGTGCCAGCAGCCCCAGACTAGTAAATGAGCAGTTCTTC.

V is TRBV2 and J is TRBJ1-4, with TRBD1 matching 11 bases. The CDR3 sequence is 21 residues long. Unmatched junction bases numbered 17, after V lost 5 bases and J lost 0 bases. Looked up from germline, CDR1 is SNHLY and CDR2 is FYNNEI. CDR3 in DNA: TGTGCCAGCAGTCCGCTTGCTCAATCGGACAGGGGGCTTGCAACTAATGAAAAACTGTTTTTT. It codes for CASSPLAQSDRGLATNEKLFF.

V gene TRBV7-9 combines with J gene TRBJ2-7; tentative D call: TRBD2 (5 bases). Trimming stripped 1 base from V and 6 bases from J, with 13 bases between. Looked up from germline, CDR1 is SEHNR and CDR2 is FQNEAQ (reference sequence). The CDR3 contains 14 residues. CDR3: CASSLVEGRTEQYF. For the CDR3, the DNA is TGTGCCAGCAGCTTAGTTGAGGGTAGGACCGAGCAGTACTTC.